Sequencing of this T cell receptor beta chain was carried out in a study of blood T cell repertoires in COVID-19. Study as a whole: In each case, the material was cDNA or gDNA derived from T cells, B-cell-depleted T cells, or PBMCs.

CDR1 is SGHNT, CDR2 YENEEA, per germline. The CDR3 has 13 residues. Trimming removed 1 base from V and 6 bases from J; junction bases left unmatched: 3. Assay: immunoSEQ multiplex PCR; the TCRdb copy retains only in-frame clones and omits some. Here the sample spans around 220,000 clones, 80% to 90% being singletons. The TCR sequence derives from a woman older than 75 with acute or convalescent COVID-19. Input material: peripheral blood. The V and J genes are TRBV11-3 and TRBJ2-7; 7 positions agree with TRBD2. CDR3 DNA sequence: TGTGCCAGCAGCTTAGCTCGGGGGGTCGAGCAGTACTTC. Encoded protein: CASSLARGVEQYF.